This T cell receptor beta chain originates from a study of OX40 agonist ivuxolimab in advanced cancers. Study-wide context: Patients received ivuxolimab, an intravenous treatment, every 2 weeks at 0.01 to 10 mg/kg. Patients with hepatocellular carcinoma, melanoma, renal cell or head and neck cancer made up the dose-escalation patients. Study-wide findings and caveats: At 0.1 to 3.0 mg/kg and by week 6, CD4+ and CD8+ T cells in the blood had expanded clonally.

Assay: immunoSEQ multiplex PCR; the TCRdb copy retains only in-frame clones and omits some. Of under 85,000 clones listed, around 87% are singletons. This clone has only a few counts. The antigen is not known. The CDR3 has 15 residues. V gave up 2 bases and J gave up 5 bases; unmatched junction bases: 4. Germline CDR1 reads KGHSH; CDR2 reads LQKENI. The receptor's source is an adult with an advanced solid tumor such as melanoma, head and neck, liver or kidney cancer. This chain connects TRBV18 to TRBJ2-3, with 10 bases that match TRBD1. The sample in question was CD4+ or CD8+ T cells sorted from blood, obtained in a trial of the OX40 agonist ivuxolimab. The chain's CDR3 is CASSPGGDRGDTQYF. CDR3 in DNA: TGTGCCAGCTCACCAGGCGGGGACAGGGGAGATACGCAGTATTTT.